This TCR beta chain was sequenced for a study of monozygotic twins with inflammatory bowel disease. With regard to this clonotype: The antigen is not known.

Skipping T cell sorting, the study isolated total RNA directly from whole blood. The CDR3 is 15 amino acids. CDR1 and CDR2 from the germline V gene are SGHAT and FQNNGV. TCR libraries were prepared from 3,000 to 4,500 ng total RNA each. Nested amplification of TCRalpha and TCRbeta cDNA involved two PCRs of around 15 and 10 cycles. For each CDR3 protein, TCRdb gives one entry from its re-call of the 5' RACE reads, without DNA. Its listing shows 150,000 to 200,000 distinct CDR3 sequences. General study results and limits: IBD patients displayed reduced TCRbeta diversity (inverse Simpson) when set against healthy co-twins.

The TCR originated in a human donor with ulcerative colitis or Crohn's disease, or a healthy co-twin of an affected twin (not recorded which). The chain has TRBV11-2 and TRBJ2-7; TCRdb gives TRBD2 as the D gene, but with no DNA this cannot be confirmed. Sequenced input: blood. CDR3 protein: CASSLAGLAPYEQYF.